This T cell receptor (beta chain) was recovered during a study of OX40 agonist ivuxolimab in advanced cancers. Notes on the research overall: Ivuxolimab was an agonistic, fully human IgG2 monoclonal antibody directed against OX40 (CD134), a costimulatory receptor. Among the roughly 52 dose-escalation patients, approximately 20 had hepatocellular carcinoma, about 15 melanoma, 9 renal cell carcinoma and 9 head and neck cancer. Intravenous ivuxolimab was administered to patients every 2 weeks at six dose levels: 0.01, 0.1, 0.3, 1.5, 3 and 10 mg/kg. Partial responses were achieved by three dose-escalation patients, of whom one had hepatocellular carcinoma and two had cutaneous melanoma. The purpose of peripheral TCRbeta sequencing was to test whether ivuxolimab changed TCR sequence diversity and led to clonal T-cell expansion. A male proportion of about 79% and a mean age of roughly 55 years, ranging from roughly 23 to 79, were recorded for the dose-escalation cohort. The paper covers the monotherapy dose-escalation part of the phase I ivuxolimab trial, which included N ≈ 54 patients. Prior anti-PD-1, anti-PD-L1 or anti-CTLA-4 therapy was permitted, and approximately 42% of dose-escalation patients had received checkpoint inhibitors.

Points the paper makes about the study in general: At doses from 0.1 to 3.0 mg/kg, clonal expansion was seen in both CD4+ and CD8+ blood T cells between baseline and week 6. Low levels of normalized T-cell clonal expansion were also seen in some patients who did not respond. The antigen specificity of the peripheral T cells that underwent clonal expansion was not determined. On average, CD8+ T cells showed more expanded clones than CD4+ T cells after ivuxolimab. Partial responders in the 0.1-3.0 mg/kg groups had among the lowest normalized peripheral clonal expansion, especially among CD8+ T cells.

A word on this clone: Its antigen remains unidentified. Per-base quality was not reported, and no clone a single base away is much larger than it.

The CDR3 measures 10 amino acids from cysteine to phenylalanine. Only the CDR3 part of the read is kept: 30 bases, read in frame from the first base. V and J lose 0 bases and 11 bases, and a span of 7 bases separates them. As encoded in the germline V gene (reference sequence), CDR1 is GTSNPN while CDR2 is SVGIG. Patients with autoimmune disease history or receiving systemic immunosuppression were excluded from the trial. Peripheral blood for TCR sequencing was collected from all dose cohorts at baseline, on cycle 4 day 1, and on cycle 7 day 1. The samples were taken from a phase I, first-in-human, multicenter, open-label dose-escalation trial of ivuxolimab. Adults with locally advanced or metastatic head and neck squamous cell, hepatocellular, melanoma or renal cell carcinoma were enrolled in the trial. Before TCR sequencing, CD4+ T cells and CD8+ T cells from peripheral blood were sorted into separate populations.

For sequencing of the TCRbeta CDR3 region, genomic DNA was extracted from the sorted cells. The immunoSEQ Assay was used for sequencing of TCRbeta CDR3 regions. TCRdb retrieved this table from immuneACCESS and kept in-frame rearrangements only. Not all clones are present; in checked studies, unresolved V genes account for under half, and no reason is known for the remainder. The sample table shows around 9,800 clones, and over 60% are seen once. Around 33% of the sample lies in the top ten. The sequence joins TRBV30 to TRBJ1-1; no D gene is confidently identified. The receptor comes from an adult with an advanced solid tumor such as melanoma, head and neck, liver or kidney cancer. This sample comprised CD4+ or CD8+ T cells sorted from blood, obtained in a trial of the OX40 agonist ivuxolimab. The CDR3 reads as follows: CAWSVDRAFF. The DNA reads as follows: TGTGCCTGGAGTGTAGATAGGGCTTTCTTT.